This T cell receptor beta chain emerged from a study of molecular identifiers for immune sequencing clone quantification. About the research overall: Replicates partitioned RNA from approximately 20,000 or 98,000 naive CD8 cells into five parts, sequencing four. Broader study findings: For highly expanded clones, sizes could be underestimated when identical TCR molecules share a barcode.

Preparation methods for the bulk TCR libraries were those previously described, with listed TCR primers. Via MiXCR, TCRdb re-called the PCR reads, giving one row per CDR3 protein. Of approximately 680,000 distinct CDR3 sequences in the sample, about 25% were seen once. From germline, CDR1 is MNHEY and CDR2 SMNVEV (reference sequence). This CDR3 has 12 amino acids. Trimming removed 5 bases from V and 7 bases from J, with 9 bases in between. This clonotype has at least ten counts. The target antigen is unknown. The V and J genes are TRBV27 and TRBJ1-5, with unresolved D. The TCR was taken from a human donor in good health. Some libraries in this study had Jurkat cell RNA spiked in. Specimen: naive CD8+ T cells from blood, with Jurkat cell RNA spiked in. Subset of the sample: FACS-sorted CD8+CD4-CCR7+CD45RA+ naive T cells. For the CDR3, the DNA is TGTGCCAGCAGTAGGCTGGGGCAGCCCCAGCATTTT. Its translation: CASSRLGQPQHF.